This T cell receptor beta chain was observed in a study of T cell changes during pregnancy in multiple sclerosis. Some clones are missing from TCRdb's copy, which holds only in-frame ones; the method was immunoSEQ multiplex PCR. The data hold roughly 52,000 clones, with just under 90% observed a single time. This clonotype was sampled from a female donor with multiple sclerosis, enrolled in a pregnancy study. The source was CD4+ T cells from peripheral blood mononuclear cells, collected in the first trimester of pregnancy.

The DNA of the CDR3 is TGTGCCAGCAGTTCCCCCCCAACTAGCGCTCAGGGGAGTCAAGAGACCCAGTACTTC. This translates into CASSSPPTSAQGSQETQYF. V gene TRBV28 combines with J gene TRBJ2-5; the D gene is possibly TRBD2 (7 bases). The ends were cut back, 4 bases at V and 2 bases at J, with 26 bases in the middle. The CDR3 is 19 amino acids. Germline assignment: CDR1 MDHEN and CDR2 SYDVKM. Looking up the rest from reference TRBV28 and TRBJ2-5 gives the full variable domain: DVKVTQSSRYLVKRTGEKVFLECVQDMDHENMFWYRQDPGLGLRLIYFSYDVKMKEKGDIPEGYSVSREKKERFSLILESASTNQTSMYLCASSSPPTSAQGSQETQYFGPGTRLLVL.